Reported below is one TCR beta chain. An end of the junction differs from the germline gene, which may be a read error. Germline V gene data show CDR1 as LGHNA and CDR2 as YNFKEQ. The CDR3 runs to 16 residues. This sample stems from a study of blood T cells in healthy people across ages. The authors ran a second PCR of 7 to 11 cycles using a sample-barcoded 5' primer and a J-beta primer mix. Each CDR3 protein gets one entry after TCRdb re-called the 5' RACE reads with MiXCR. Of approximately 1.5 million distinct CDR3 sequences in the sample, approximately 43% are singletons; the top ten hold under 5%.

The specimen was blood. The TCR comes from a woman aged 18 to 35 in good health. This chain uses TRBV4-2 with TRBJ2-1; the D is unclear. CDR3 bases: TGTGCCGGCAGCCAAGATCCTCTTAACTCCTACAATGAGCAGTTCTTC. Translation: CAGSQDPLNSYNEQFF.